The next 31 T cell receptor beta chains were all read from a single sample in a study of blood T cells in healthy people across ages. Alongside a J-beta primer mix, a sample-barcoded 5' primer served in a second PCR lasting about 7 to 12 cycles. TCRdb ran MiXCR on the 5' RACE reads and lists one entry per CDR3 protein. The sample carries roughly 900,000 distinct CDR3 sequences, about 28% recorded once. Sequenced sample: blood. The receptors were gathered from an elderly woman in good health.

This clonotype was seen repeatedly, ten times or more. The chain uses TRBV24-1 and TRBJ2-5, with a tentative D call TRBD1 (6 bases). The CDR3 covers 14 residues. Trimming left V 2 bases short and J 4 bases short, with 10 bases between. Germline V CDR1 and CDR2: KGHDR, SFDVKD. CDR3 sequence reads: CATSDSDSRETQYF. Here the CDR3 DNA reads TGTGCCACCAGTGATTCGGACAGTCGAGAGACCCAGTACTTC.

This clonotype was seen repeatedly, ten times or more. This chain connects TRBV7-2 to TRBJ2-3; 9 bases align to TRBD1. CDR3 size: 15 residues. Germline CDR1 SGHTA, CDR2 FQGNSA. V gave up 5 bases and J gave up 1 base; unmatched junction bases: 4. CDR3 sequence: CASSTRTGGTDTQYF. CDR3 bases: TGTGCCAGCAGCACTCGGACAGGGGGCACAGATACGCAGTATTTT.

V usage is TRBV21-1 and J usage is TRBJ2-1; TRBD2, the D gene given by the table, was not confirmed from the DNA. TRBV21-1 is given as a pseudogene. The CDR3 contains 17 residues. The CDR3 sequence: CASSKNRRLRPRNEQFF. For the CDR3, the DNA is TGTGCCAGCAGCAAAAACAGGAGACTCCGCCCTCGCAATGAGCAGTTCTTC.

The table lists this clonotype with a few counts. The CDR3 region is CASSADIPGTDTQYF. CDR3 sequence (DNA): TGTGCCAGCAGCGCCGACATACCCGGAACAGATACGCAGTATTTT. The chain joins TRBV7-8 to TRBJ2-3; D is unclear. Trimming removed 5 bases from V and 3 bases from J, with 15 bases in between. Per the germline V gene, CDR1 is SGHVS and CDR2 is FQNEAQ. This CDR3 region has 15 residues.

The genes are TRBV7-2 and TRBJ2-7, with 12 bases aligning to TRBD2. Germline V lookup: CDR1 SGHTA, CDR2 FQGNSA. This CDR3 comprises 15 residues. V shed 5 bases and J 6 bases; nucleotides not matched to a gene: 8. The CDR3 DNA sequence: TGTGCCAGCAGCACGGACGGACTAGCGGGACTCGAGCAGTACTTC. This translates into CASSTDGLAGLEQYF.

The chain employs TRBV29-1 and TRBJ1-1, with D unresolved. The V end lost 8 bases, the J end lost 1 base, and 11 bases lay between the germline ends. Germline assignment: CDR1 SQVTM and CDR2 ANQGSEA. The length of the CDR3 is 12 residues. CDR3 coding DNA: TGCAGCTGCCGGGATCAGAACACTGAAGCTTTCTTT. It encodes CSCRDQNTEAFF.

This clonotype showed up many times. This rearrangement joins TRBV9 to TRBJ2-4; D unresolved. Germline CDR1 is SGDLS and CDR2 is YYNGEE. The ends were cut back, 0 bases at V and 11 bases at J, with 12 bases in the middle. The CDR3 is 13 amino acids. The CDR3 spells CASSVEQMGFQYF. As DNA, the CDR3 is TGTGCCAGCAGCGTAGAACAGATGGGTTTTCAGTACTTC.

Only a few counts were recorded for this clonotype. The CDR3 region has the DNA TGTGCCAGCTCACCGGACAGGGGAACTAATGAAAAACTGTTTTTT. This sequence encodes CASSPDRGTNEKLFF. The V call is TRBV18, the J call TRBJ1-4; 9 bases align to TRBD1. The CDR3 has 15 amino acids. With V trimmed by 3 bases and J by 1 base, 0 bases remained unmatched. Germline V lookup: CDR1 KGHSH, CDR2 LQKENI. Filled out from reference TRBV18 and TRBJ1-4, the complete variable domain reads NAGVMQNPRHLVRRRGQEARLRCSPMKGHSHVYWYRQLPEEGLKFMVYLQKENIIDESGMPKERFSAEFPKEGPSILRIQQVVRGDSAAYFCASSPDRGTNEKLFFGSGTQLSVL.

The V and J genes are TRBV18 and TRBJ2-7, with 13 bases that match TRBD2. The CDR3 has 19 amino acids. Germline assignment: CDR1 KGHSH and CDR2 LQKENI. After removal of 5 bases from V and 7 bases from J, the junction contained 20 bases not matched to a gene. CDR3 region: CASSKTSGGSFSSYNEQYF. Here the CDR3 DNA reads TGTGCCAGCTCAAAGACTAGCGGGGGGTCCTTCAGCTCCTACAATGAGCAGTACTTC.

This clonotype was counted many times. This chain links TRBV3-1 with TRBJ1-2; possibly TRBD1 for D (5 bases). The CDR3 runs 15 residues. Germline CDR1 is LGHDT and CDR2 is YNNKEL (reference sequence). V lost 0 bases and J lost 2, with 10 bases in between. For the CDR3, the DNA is TGTGCCAGCAGCCAAGAATCGGGACTGAACTATGGCTACACCTTC. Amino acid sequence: CASSQESGLNYGYTF.

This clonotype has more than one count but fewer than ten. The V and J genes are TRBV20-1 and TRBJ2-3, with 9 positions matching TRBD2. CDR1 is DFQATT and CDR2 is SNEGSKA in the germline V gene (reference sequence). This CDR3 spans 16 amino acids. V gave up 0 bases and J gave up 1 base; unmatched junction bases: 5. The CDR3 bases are TGCAGTGCTAGAGATCTCTCTAGCGGGGGCACAGATACGCAGTATTTT. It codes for CSARDLSSGGTDTQYF.

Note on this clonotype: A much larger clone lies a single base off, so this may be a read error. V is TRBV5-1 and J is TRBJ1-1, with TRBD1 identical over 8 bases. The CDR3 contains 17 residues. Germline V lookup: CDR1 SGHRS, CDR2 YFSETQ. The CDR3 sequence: CAGSRPGTGILNTEAFF. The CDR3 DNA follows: TGCGCCGGCAGCCGGCCCGGGACAGGAATCTTGAACACTGAAGCTTTCTTT.

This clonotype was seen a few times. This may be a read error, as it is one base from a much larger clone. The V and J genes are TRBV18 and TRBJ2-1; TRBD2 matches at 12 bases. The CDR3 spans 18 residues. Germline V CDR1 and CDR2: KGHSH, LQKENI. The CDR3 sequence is CASSPLETSGGSYDEQFF. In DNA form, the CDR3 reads TGTGCCAGCTCACCACTAGAGACTAGCGGGGGCTCCTACGATGAGCAGTTCTTC.

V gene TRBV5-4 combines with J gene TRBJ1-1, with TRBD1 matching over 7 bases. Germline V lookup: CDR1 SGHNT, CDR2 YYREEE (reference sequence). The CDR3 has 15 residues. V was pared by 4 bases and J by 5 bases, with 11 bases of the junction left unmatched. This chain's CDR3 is CASSPGGARGTEAFF. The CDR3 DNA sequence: TGTGCCAGCAGCCCAGGGGGGGCGAGGGGGACTGAAGCTTTCTTT.

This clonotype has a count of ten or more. The CDR3 DNA is TGTGCCAGCAGTCCCGAACCGGGGGGATACAATGAGCAGTTCTTC. Encoded protein: CASSPEPGGYNEQFF. The chain has TRBV6-2 or TRBV6-3 and TRBJ2-1, with 7 bases identical to TRBD2. J was trimmed by 4 bases and V by 5 bases; bases with no gene match: 8. Looked up from germline, CDR1 is MNHEY and CDR2 is SVGEGT. This CDR3 is 15 amino acids long.

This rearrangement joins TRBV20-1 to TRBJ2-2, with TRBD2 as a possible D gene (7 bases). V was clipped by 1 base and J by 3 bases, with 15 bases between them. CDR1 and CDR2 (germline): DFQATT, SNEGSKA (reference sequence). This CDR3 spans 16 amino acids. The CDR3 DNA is TGCAGTGCTAGAGGAGGGGGGAGGGTGGACACCGGGGAGCTGTTTTTT. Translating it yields CSARGGGRVDTGELFF.

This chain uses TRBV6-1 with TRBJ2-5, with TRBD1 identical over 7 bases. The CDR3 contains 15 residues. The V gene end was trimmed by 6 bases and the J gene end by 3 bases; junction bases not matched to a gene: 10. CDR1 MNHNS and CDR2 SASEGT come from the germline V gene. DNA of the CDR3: TGTGCCAGCAGCAGAACTGGGACAGACAAAGAGACCCAGTACTTC. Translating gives CASSRTGTDKETQYF.

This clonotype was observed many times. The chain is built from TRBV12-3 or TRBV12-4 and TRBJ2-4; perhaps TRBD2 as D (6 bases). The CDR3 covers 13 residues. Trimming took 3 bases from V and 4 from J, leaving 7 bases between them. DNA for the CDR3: TGTGCCAGCAGTTTCGGGACTAAAAACATTCAGTACTTC. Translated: CASSFGTKNIQYF.

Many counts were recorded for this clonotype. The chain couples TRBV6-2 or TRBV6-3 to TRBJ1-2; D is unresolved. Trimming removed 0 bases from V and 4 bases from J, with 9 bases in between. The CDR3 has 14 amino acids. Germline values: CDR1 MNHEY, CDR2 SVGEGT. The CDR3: CASSYSIGSYGYTF. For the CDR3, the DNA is TGTGCCAGCAGTTACTCGATTGGCAGCTATGGCTACACCTTC.

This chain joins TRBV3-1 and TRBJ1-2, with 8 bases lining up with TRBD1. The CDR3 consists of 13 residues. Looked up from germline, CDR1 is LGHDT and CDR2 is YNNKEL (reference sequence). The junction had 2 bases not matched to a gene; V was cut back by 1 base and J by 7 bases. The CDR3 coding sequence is TGTGCCAGCAGCCAAGTACAGGGGGGTGGCTACACCTTC. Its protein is CASSQVQGGGYTF.

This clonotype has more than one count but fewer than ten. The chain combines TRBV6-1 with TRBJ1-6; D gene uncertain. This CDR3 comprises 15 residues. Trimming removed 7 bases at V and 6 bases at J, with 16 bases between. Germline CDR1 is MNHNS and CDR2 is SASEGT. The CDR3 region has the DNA TGTGCCAGCACCCCCTGGCAGAGAACTAATTCACCCCTCCACTTT. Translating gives CASTPWQRTNSPLHF.

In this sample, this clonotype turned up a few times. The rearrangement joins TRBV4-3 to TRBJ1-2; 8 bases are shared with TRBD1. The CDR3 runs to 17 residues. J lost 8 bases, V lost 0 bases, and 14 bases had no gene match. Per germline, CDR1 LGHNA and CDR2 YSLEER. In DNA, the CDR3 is TGCGCCAGCAGCCAAGACGCAGGGGGCGAACGATTCGCCGGCTACACCTTC. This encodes CASSQDAGGERFAGYTF.

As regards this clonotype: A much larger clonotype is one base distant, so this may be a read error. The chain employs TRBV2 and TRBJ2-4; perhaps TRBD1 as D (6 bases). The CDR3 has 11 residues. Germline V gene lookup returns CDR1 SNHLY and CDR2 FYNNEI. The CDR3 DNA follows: TGTGTCATCGGGGACACCGCCGGGCAGTACTTC. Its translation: CVIGDTAGQYF.

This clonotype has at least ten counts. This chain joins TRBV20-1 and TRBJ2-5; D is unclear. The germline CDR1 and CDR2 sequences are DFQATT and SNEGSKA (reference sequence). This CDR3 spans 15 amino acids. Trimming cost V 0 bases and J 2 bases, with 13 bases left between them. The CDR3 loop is CSARDSPSGQETQYF. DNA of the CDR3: TGCAGTGCTAGAGATTCCCCAAGTGGGCAAGAGACCCAGTACTTC.

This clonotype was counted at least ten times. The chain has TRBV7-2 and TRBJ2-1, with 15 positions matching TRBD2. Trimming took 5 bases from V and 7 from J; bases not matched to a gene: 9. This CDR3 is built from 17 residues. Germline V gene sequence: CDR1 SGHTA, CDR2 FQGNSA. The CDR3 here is CASSGTSGGYWRNEQFF. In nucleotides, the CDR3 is TGTGCCAGCAGCGGGACTAGCGGGGGGTACTGGAGGAATGAGCAGTTCTTC.

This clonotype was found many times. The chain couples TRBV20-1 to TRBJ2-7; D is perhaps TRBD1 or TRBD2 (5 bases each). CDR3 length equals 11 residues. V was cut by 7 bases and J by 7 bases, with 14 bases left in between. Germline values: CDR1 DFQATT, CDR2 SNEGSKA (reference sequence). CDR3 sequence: CSGRDGGEQYF. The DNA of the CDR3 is TGCAGTGGAAGGGATGGGGGAGAGCAGTACTTC.

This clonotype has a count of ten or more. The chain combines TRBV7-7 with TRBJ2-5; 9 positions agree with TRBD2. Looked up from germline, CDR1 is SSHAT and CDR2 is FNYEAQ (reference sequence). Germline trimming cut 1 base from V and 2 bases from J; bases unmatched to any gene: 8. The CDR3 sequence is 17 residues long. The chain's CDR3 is CASSLDGAGGPQETQYF. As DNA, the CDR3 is TGTGCCAGCAGCTTAGACGGAGCGGGGGGCCCTCAAGAGACCCAGTACTTC.

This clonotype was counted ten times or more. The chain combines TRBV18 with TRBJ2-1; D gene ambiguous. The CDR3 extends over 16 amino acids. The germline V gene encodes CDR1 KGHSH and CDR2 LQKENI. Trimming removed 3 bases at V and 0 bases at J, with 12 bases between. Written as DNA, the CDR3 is TGTGCCAGCTCACCGACCCTAGTCAGCTCCTACAATGAGCAGTTCTTC. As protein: CASSPTLVSSYNEQFF.

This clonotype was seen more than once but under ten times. CDR3 DNA sequence: TGTGCCAGCAGCCAAGTGCCGCCAGGGGAGACCCAGTACTTC. It codes for CASSQVPPGETQYF. The chain employs TRBV3-1 and TRBJ2-5, with a tentative D call TRBD1 (5 bases). CDR3 length: 14 residues. CDR1 is LGHDT, CDR2 YNNKEL, per germline (reference sequence). Trimming took 1 base from V and 5 from J, leaving 11 bases between them.

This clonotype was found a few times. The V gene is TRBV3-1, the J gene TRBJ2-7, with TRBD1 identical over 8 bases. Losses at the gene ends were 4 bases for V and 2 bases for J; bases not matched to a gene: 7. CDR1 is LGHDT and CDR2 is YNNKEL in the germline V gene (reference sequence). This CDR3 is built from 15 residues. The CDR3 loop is CASSPRQGLAYEQYF. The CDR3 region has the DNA TGTGCCAGCAGCCCTCGACAGGGGCTAGCCTACGAGCAGTACTTC.

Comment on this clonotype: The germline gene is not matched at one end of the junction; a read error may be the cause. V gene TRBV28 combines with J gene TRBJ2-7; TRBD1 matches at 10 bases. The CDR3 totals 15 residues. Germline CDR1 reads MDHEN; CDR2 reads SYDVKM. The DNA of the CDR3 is TGTGCCGGCAGCCCCGGACAGGGGGGCTCCTACGAGCAGTACTTC. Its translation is CAGSPGQGGSYEQYF.